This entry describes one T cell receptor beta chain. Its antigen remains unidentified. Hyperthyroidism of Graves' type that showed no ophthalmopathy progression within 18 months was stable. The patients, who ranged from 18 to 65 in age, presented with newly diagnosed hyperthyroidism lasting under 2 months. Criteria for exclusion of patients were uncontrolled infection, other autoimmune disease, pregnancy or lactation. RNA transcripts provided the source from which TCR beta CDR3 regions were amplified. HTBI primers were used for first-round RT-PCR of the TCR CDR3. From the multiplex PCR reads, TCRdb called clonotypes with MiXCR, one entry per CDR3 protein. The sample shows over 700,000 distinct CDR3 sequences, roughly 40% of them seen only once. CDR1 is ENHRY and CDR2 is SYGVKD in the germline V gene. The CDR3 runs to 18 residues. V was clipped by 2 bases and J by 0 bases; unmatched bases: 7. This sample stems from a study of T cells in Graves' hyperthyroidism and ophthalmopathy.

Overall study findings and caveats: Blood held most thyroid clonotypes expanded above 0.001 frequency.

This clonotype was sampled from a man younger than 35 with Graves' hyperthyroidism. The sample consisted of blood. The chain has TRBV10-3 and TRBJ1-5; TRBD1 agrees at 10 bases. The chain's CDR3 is CAISERAGTGDSNQPQHF. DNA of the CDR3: TGTGCCATCAGTGAGCGAGCAGGGACAGGGGATAGCAATCAGCCCCAGCATTTT.